The 23 T cell receptor beta chains below were found in one sample sequenced in a study of blood T cells in healthy people across ages. A J-beta primer mix and a sample-barcoded 5' primer were used in a second PCR of about 7 to 12 cycles. A single record per CDR3 protein comes from TCRdb applying MiXCR to the 5' RACE reads. This sample has about 1.7 million distinct CDR3 sequences, with roughly 27% found just once. Sequenced: blood. Source of these receptors: a woman between 25 and 40 years old in good health.

This clonotype was counted ten times or more. The rearrangement joins TRBV2 to TRBJ2-7, with TRBD1 as a possible D gene (5 bases). CDR3 length: 11 residues. Trimming took 7 bases from V and 4 from J, leaving 8 bases between them. The V gene's germline CDR1 is SNHLY and CDR2 FYNNEI. CDR3 sequence reads: CASNAGYEQYF. CDR3 coding DNA: TGTGCCAGCAATGCAGGGTACGAGCAGTACTTC.

This clonotype was seen only once. The chain is built from TRBV14 and TRBJ2-1; D tentatively fits TRBD1 or TRBD2 (6 bases each). Trimming shortened V by 0 bases and J by 7 bases, and 10 bases separated the two germline ends. CDR1 is SGHDN, CDR2 FVKESK, per germline. The CDR3 runs to 14 residues. CDR3 in amino acids: CASSQDWGANEQFF. In DNA form, the CDR3 reads TGTGCCAGCAGCCAAGATTGGGGGGCAAATGAGCAGTTCTTC.

The chain joins TRBV7-2 to TRBJ2-3; D gene ambiguous. CDR1 is SGHTA and CDR2 is FQGNSA in the germline V gene. Trimming took off 3 bases at V and 5 bases at J, with 12 bases between the two ends. The CDR3 covers 14 residues. The CDR3 region has the DNA TGTGCCAGCAGCTTCAGTAACCTCGGAGATACGCAGTATTTT. It is translated as CASSFSNLGDTQYF.

The chain combines TRBV2 with TRBJ2-7; D may match TRBD1 or TRBD2 (5 bases each). Germline V gives CDR1 SNHLY, CDR2 FYNNEI. Trimming removed 4 bases at V and 0 bases at J, with 25 bases between. The CDR3 has 19 residues. CDR3 sequence reads: CASSASVATTRGSSYEQYF. In DNA, the CDR3 is TGTGCCAGCAGTGCTTCCGTCGCTACTACTAGGGGCAGCTCCTACGAGCAGTACTTC.

This clonotype has more than one count but fewer than ten. Germline is not matched at one junction end, which may reflect a read error. The genes are TRBV10-3 and TRBJ1-5; D ambiguous. This CDR3 comprises 15 residues. The germline V gene has CDR1 ENHRY and CDR2 SYGVKD. The CDR3 DNA is TGTGCCATCGGTGAGTCGGAGGGTTCCGGGCAGCCCCAGCATTTT. Its translation is CAIGESEGSGQPQHF.

The chain employs TRBV9 and TRBJ2-1; D assignment may be TRBD1 or TRBD2 (5 bases each). TRBJ2-7 explains the end of the DNA better; the J call may be wrong. Germline CDR1 reads SGDLS; CDR2 reads YYNGEE. CDR3 size: 16 residues. CDR3 sequence: CASSVMGRSDYNEQYF. The DNA for the CDR3 is TGTGCCAGCAGCGTAATGGGGCGGAGCGACTACAATGAGCAGTACTTC.

In this sample, this clonotype turned up many times. J is TRBJ2-1 and V is TRBV7-9; D is possibly TRBD1 or TRBD2 (5 bases each). The CDR3 has 15 residues. The germline V gene has CDR1 SEHNR and CDR2 FQNEAQ (reference sequence). Trimming cost V 5 bases and J 4 bases, with 15 bases left between them. The CDR3 reads CASSLSGTTYNEQFF. CDR3 bases: TGTGCCAGCAGCCTCTCCGGGACCACGTACAATGAGCAGTTCTTC.

This clonotype was counted at least ten times. The chain couples TRBV7-9 to TRBJ2-1, with no clear D. Per the germline V gene, CDR1 is SEHNR and CDR2 is FQNEAQ (reference sequence). The CDR3 is 14 amino acids. V lost 5 bases, J lost 5 bases, and 13 bases lay in between. The CDR3 DNA follows: TGTGCCAGCAGCCTGACCCAGCCCAACAATGAGCAGTTCTTC. This gives the protein CASSLTQPNNEQFF.

The V call is TRBV14, the J call TRBJ2-1; TRBD2 matches at 7 bases. CDR3 length: 18 residues. Per the germline V gene, CDR1 is SGHDN and CDR2 is FVKESK. The V gene end was trimmed by 5 bases and the J gene end by 1 base; junction bases not matched to a gene: 14. CDR3 sequence: CASSWSALRRESYNEQFF. The CDR3 nucleotides read TGTGCCAGCAGCTGGTCGGCCCTGAGGCGGGAGTCCTACAATGAGCAGTTCTTC.

This clonotype was detected only a few times. The rearrangement uses TRBV2 and TRBJ2-4; possibly TRBD2 for D (7 bases). With 9 bases removed from V and 4 bases from J, the gap between germline ends came to 16 bases. Per the germline V gene, CDR1 is SNHLY and CDR2 is FYNNEI. The CDR3 extends over 14 amino acids. The CDR3 DNA follows: TGTGCCAGTTACGACGGGGGGCTTAAAAACATTCAGTACTTC. Amino acids: CASYDGGLKNIQYF. Based on the CDR3 plus reference TRBV2 and TRBJ2-4, the full variable domain is EPEVTQTPSHQVTQMGQEVILRCVPISNHLYFYWYRQILGQKVEFLVSFYNNEISEKSEIFDDQFSVERPDGSNFTLKIRSTKLEDSAMYFCASYDGGLKNIQYFGAGTRLSVL.

There are a few counts of this clonotype. The V and J genes are TRBV2 and TRBJ2-5; TRBD2 agrees at 8 bases. Germline loops: CDR1 SNHLY, CDR2 FYNNEI. This CDR3 region has 15 residues. The V gene end was trimmed by 1 base and the J gene end by 7 bases; junction bases not matched to a gene: 8. CDR3 sequence: CASSEEVAGGTTQYF. CDR3 DNA sequence: TGTGCCAGCAGTGAAGAGGTGGCGGGGGGTACGACCCAGTACTTC.

As concerns this clonotype: A single base separates this from a much larger clone, so it may be a read error. The CDR3 reads CSARVGSSYNEQVF. For the CDR3, the DNA is TGCAGTGCTAGAGTAGGAAGCTCCTACAATGAGCAGGTCTTC. The V and J genes are TRBV20-1 and TRBJ2-1; D is unclear. The CDR3 is 14 amino acids. The germline V gene encodes CDR1 DFQATT and CDR2 SNEGSKA (reference sequence).

The chain recombines TRBV7-2 with TRBJ2-7, with unresolved D. The V and J ends lost 0 bases and 0 bases respectively, with 9 bases between them. CDR3 length equals 15 residues. Germline V gene data show CDR1 as SGHTA and CDR2 as FQGNSA. DNA of the CDR3: TGTGCCAGCAGCTTAGCGAAAGGTCCCTCCTACGAGCAGTACTTC. Translated, it gives CASSLAKGPSYEQYF.

This chain connects TRBV30 to TRBJ2-7; D may be TRBD2 (5 bases). The germline gives CDR1 GTSNPN, CDR2 SVGIG (reference sequence). Trimming stripped 0 bases from V and 6 bases from J, with 15 bases between. This CDR3 has 14 residues. CDR3 DNA sequence: TGTGCCTGGAGTGTGGTTTTCGGGGTTATCGAGCAGTACTTC. Its protein product is CAWSVVFGVIEQYF.

In nucleotides, the CDR3 is TGTGCCAGCAGTTATGTGGGTTCCTACAATGAGCAGTTCTTC. Encoded protein: CASSYVGSYNEQFF. V gene TRBV6-2 or TRBV6-3 combines with J gene TRBJ2-1; D remains unclear. The germline V gene encodes CDR1 MNHEY and CDR2 SVGEGT. The CDR3 spans 14 residues. V was shortened by 3 bases and J by 1 base, with 7 bases between the two germline ends.

This clonotype was observed at least ten times. The V call is TRBV2, the J call TRBJ2-7, with D possibly being TRBD1 or TRBD2 (5 bases each). Trimming pared 5 bases from V and 5 bases from J, leaving 16 bases between. CDR3 length equals 14 residues. Germline CDR1 and CDR2: SNHLY and FYNNEI. The CDR3 bases are TGTGCCAGCAGTATCCCCGGGACCATAGACGAGCAGTACTTC. Its protein product is CASSIPGTIDEQYF.

Comments on this clonotype: One end of the junction varies from germline; a read error may be responsible. The chain has TRBV14 and TRBJ2-7; D possibly uses TRBD1 or TRBD2 (6 bases each). In germline, CDR1 is SGHDN, CDR2 FVKESK. The CDR3 extends over 16 amino acids. CDR3 amino acids: CAGSQEEGELSYEQYF. The CDR3 bases are TGTGCCGGCAGCCAAGAGGAGGGGGAGTTGTCCTACGAGCAGTACTTC.

In regard to this clonotype: Germline is not matched at one junction end, which may reflect a read error. V is TRBV11-3 and J is TRBJ2-4, with 8 bases that match TRBD1. The J call may be incorrect, as the DNA end agrees better with TRBJ2-7. Germline V CDR1 and CDR2: SGHNT, YENEEA. The CDR3 spans 15 residues. Here the CDR3 DNA reads TGTGCCGGCAGCTTGGGACAGGCAACTCAAGACGAGCAGTACTTC. It codes for CAGSLGQATQDEQYF.

A note on this clonotype: One end of the junction does not line up with germline, which may come from a read error. CDR3 bases: TGTGCCAGCAGTTACTCACCTAGCGTAAATGTGCAGTTCTTC. Its translation is CASSYSPSVNVQFF. The chain links TRBV6-2 or TRBV6-3 to TRBJ2-1, with D perhaps TRBD2 (6 bases). Germline loops: CDR1 MNHEY, CDR2 SVGEGT. The CDR3 loop spans 14 amino acids.

The chain recombines TRBV29-1 with TRBJ2-5; no definite D call. Germline V gene lookup returns CDR1 SQVTM and CDR2 ANQGSEA. Trimming took 5 bases from V and 0 from J, leaving 7 bases between them. This CDR3 contains 12 residues. The DNA of the CDR3 is TGCAGCGTTCGTACAGACCAAGAGACCCAGTACTTC. Encoded protein: CSVRTDQETQYF. Together with reference TRBV29-1 and TRBJ2-5, the CDR3 gives the full variable domain: SAVISQKPSRDICQRGTSLTIQCQVDSQVTMMFWYRQQPGQSLTLIATANQGSEATYESGFVIDKFPISRPNLTFSTLTVSNMSPEDSSIYLCSVRTDQETQYFGPGTRLLVL.

The V call is TRBV2, the J call TRBJ2-4; 10 bases agree with TRBD2. There are 18 residues in the CDR3. In germline, CDR1 is SNHLY, CDR2 FYNNEI. J gave up 0 bases and V 6 bases, and 11 bases lay outside the gene matches. The CDR3 protein is CASRKGLAGVLAKNIQYF. The CDR3 DNA follows: TGTGCCAGCAGGAAGGGGCTAGCGGGGGTTCTAGCCAAAAACATTCAGTACTTC.

This clonotype appeared a few times. This chain links TRBV24-1 with TRBJ2-7, with D uncertain. The CDR3 loop spans 12 amino acids. The germline V gene has CDR1 KGHDR and CDR2 SFDVKD. The V end was cut by 2 bases, the J end by 6 bases, with 7 bases between. CDR3 residues: CATSDWFLEQYF. Here the CDR3 DNA reads TGTGCCACCAGTGATTGGTTCCTCGAGCAGTACTTC.

This clonotype showed up just a few times. The chain carries TRBV5-1 and TRBJ1-6; possibly TRBD1 for D (6 bases). V was pared by 4 bases and J by 7 bases, with 18 bases between. This CDR3 comprises 16 residues. CDR1 and CDR2 from the germline V gene are SGHRS and YFSETQ. The DNA for the CDR3 is TGCGCCAGCAGCACGGCCAGGGGAGGAAGAAATTCACCCCTCCACTTT. Translation gives CASSTARGGRNSPLHF.